The 30 T cell receptor beta chains in this list originate from one sample, sequenced in a study of blood T cell repertoires in COVID-19. This table comes from immunoSEQ multiplex PCR, and its TCRdb copy is limited to in-frame clones, with some not included. The table records approximately 150,000 clones, 70% to 90% of them present only once. Sequencing was carried out using PBMCs or T cells enriched from blood (not recorded which). The source is a woman aged 40 to 50 who had recovered from COVID-19.

V usage is TRBV2 and J usage is TRBJ1-2; D perhaps matches TRBD1 (5 bases). Trimming removed 5 bases from V and 2 bases from J, with 12 bases in between. The CDR3 is 14 residues long. The germline CDR1 and CDR2 sequences are SNHLY and FYNNEI. The CDR3 sequence: CASSRTLLNYGYTF. The DNA of the CDR3 is TGTGCCAGCAGTCGGACACTACTGAACTATGGCTACACCTTC.

This chain connects TRBV5-1 to TRBJ2-1; TRBD2 might be the D (6 bases). CDR3 length: 16 residues. The V and J ends lost 2 bases and 9 bases respectively, with 21 bases between them. Germline CDR1 reads SGHRS; CDR2 reads YFSETQ. CDR3 protein: CASSLHSGGPNGEQFF. The CDR3 bases are TGCGCCAGCAGCTTACACAGCGGAGGGCCCAACGGTGAGCAGTTCTTC.

V usage is TRBV13 and J usage is TRBJ2-1, with 8 bases lining up with TRBD2. V trimming: 4 bases; J trimming: 2 bases; junction bases outside the gene matches: 1. Germline values: CDR1 PRHDT, CDR2 FYEKMQ (reference sequence). This CDR3 has 14 residues. CDR3 sequence reads: CASSYGGAYNEQFF. The CDR3 DNA is TGTGCCAGCAGCTACGGGGGGGCCTACAATGAGCAGTTCTTC.

The CDR3 region has the DNA TGTGCCAGCAGCCAAGGCCGGGACGGGGGCCAAGAGACCCAGTACTTC. Its protein product is CASSQGRDGGQETQYF. V and J are TRBV4-2 and TRBJ2-5; possibly TRBD2 for D (6 bases). This CDR3 comprises 16 residues. The germline V gene has CDR1 LGHNA and CDR2 YNFKEQ. V shed 1 base and J shed 1 base, with 13 bases lying between them.

The chain uses TRBV5-1 and TRBJ2-5; no clear D gene. The length of the CDR3 is 14 residues. Trimming pared 0 bases from V and 1 base from J, leaving 7 bases between. From germline, CDR1 is SGHRS and CDR2 YFSETQ. The CDR3: CASSLGSSQETQYF. CDR3 DNA: TGCGCCAGCAGCTTGGGATCTAGCCAAGAGACCCAGTACTTC.

The J gene is TRBJ2-1, the V gene TRBV19; 8 nucleotides match TRBD2. Per the germline V gene, CDR1 is LNHDA and CDR2 is SQIVND (reference sequence). The V segment lost 2 bases and the J segment 7 bases; nucleotides outside the gene matches: 10. CDR3 length equals 16 residues. The CDR3 here is CASSIHQGGRTNEQFF. The DNA of the CDR3 is TGTGCCAGTAGTATACACCAGGGCGGGAGGACGAATGAGCAGTTCTTC.

The chain recombines TRBV7-9 with TRBJ1-2, with D tentatively TRBD1 (5 bases). In germline, CDR1 is SEHNR, CDR2 FQNEAQ (reference sequence). The CDR3 contains 15 residues. Trimming removed 2 bases at V and 1 base at J, with 11 bases between. CDR3 DNA: TGTGCCAGCAGCTTATCGACCCAGGGTAACTATGGCTACACCTTC. Translating it yields CASSLSTQGNYGYTF.

The chain links TRBV3-1 (or the pseudogene TRBV3-2) to TRBJ2-3; tentatively, D is TRBD2 (5 bases). From germline, CDR1 is LGHDT and CDR2 YNNKEL (reference sequence). CDR3 length: 17 residues. Trimming left V 4 bases short and J 7 bases short, with 24 bases between. CDR3 in amino acids: CASSRIRGAGDKNTQYF. The CDR3 nucleotides are TGTGCCAGCAGCCGAATTCGGGGAGCTGGAGATAAAAATACGCAGTATTTT.

The V call is TRBV6-5, the J call TRBJ1-1; D call uncertain. Germline V gene lookup returns CDR1 MNHEY and CDR2 SVGAGI. The CDR3 consists of 13 residues. With 6 bases removed from V and 1 base from J, the gap between germline ends came to 9 bases. In nucleotides, the CDR3 is TGTGCCAGCAGAATCGGTCAGAACACTGAAGCTTTCTTT. Translating it yields CASRIGQNTEAFF.

The chain couples TRBV7-2 to TRBJ2-5, with 11 bases aligning to TRBD1. This CDR3 contains 16 residues. Germline V CDR1 and CDR2: SGHTA, FQGNSA. Unmatched junction bases numbered 10, after V lost 5 bases and J lost 5 bases. This CDR3 reads CASSPPRTGGGETQYF. The DNA for the CDR3 is TGTGCCAGCAGCCCGCCAAGGACAGGGGGCGGGGAGACCCAGTACTTC. The full variable domain, its missing parts supplied by reference TRBV7-2 and TRBJ2-5, is GAGVSQSPSNKVTEKGKDVELRCDPISGHTALYWYRQSLGQGLEFLIYFQGNSAPDKSGLPSDRFSAERTGGSVSTLTIQRTQQEDSAVYLCASSPPRTGGGETQYFGPGTRLLVL.

The rearrangement joins TRBV30 to TRBJ2-2; TRBD2 might be the D (5 bases). CDR3 size: 14 residues. CDR1 and CDR2 from the germline V gene are GTSNPN and SVGIG (reference sequence). V was pared by 0 bases and J by 6 bases, with 11 bases between. In nucleotides, the CDR3 is TGTGCCTGGAGTGTATCGGGAACAGCCGGGGAGCTGTTTTTT. It specifies CAWSVSGTAGELFF.

The rearrangement links TRBV6-5 to TRBJ2-5; possible D gene TRBD2, 6 bases. The CDR3 runs to 15 residues. Germline assignment: CDR1 MNHEY and CDR2 SVGAGI. V was shortened by 1 base and J by 3 bases, with 12 bases between the two germline ends. CDR3 residues: CASSYFGLPKETQYF. For the CDR3, the DNA is TGTGCCAGCAGTTACTTCGGACTACCTAAAGAGACCCAGTACTTC.

This chain links TRBV5-8 with TRBJ2-7; D is unresolved. Germline V lookup: CDR1 SGHTS, CDR2 YDEGEE. The CDR3 is 14 residues long. The ends were cut back, 0 bases at V and 2 bases at J, with 9 bases in the middle. CDR3 bases: TGTGCCAGCAGCTTGGGATCTGGGCCCTACGAGCAGTACTTC. This codes for CASSLGSGPYEQYF. The whole variable domain, remainder taken from reference TRBV5-8 and TRBJ2-7, is EAGVTQSPTHLIKTRGQQATLRCSPISGHTSVYWYQQALGLGLQFLLWYDEGEERNRGNFPPRFSGRQFPNYSSELNVNALELEDSALYLCASSLGSGPYEQYFGPGTRLTVT.

The V call is TRBV11-2, the J call TRBJ1-6, with 10 bases that match TRBD1. Per germline, CDR1 SGHAT and CDR2 FQNNGV. The CDR3 extends over 19 amino acids. V was pared by 1 base and J by 6 bases, with 12 bases of the junction left unmatched. CDR3 nucleotide sequence: TGTGCCAGCAGCTTAGTTGGGACAGGGGACGGCGGTTCTAATTCACCCCTCCACTTT. This sequence encodes CASSLVGTGDGGSNSPLHF.

The chain carries TRBV10-1 and TRBJ2-1, with D perhaps matching TRBD2 (6 bases). Trimming took 8 bases from V and 2 from J, leaving 13 bases between them. CDR3 length equals 14 residues. Germline V gene data show CDR1 as WNHNN and CDR2 as SYGVQD (reference sequence). The CDR3 sequence is CASSGGETYNEQFF. In DNA, the CDR3 is TGCGCCAGCTCCGGCGGGGAGACCTACAATGAGCAGTTCTTC.

The chain combines TRBV7-9 with TRBJ2-7; a possible D gene is TRBD2 (7 bases). This CDR3 region has 13 residues. V gave up 5 bases and J gave up 6 bases, with 14 bases separating them. The germline V gene encodes CDR1 SEHNR and CDR2 FQNEAQ (reference sequence). The CDR3 DNA reads as TGTGCCAGCAGCCCCCGCGGGGGCCCCGAGCAGTACTTC. It yields the protein CASSPRGGPEQYF.

This clone has a handful of counts. This chain connects TRBV7-9 to TRBJ2-3; 9 positions match TRBD2. CDR1 is SEHNR and CDR2 is FQNEAQ in the germline V gene (reference sequence). Germline trimming cut 1 base from V and 5 bases from J; bases unmatched to any gene: 4. The CDR3 contains 15 residues. In nucleotides, the CDR3 is TGTGCCAGCAGCTTAGTGAGTAGCGGGGGAGATACGCAGTATTTT. This sequence encodes CASSLVSSGGDTQYF.

V is TRBV5-4 and J is TRBJ2-7; 11 nucleotides align to TRBD2. CDR3 size: 15 residues. V lost 6 bases and J lost 4; bases outside the gene matches: 9. The germline V gene encodes CDR1 SGHNT and CDR2 YYREEE (reference sequence). CDR3 in amino acids: CASKEGLAEIYEQYF. As DNA, the CDR3 is TGTGCCAGCAAAGAGGGACTAGCGGAAATATACGAGCAGTACTTC. The full variable domain, its missing parts supplied by reference TRBV5-4 and TRBJ2-7, is ETGVTQSPTHLIKTRGQQVTLRCSSQSGHNTVSWYQQALGQGPQFIFQYYREEENGRGNFPPRFSGLQFPNYSSELNVNALELDDSALYLCASKEGLAEIYEQYFGPGTRLTVT.

The genes are TRBV19 and TRBJ2-2, with 10 bases identical to TRBD1. The CDR3 totals 12 residues. The germline CDR1 and CDR2 sequences are LNHDA and SQIVND (reference sequence). Losses at the gene ends were 4 bases for V and 14 bases for J; bases not matched to a gene: 4. CDR3: CASSTGQGVLFF. The CDR3 bases are TGTGCCAGTAGTACCGGACAGGGGGTTCTGTTTTTT.

V is TRBV6-2 or TRBV6-3 and J is TRBJ2-7; weak D call: TRBD2 (5 bases). Trimming left V 3 bases short and J 0 bases short, with 9 bases between. CDR1 and CDR2 (germline): MNHEY, SVGEGT. The CDR3 is 14 residues long. The CDR3 region is CASSYPGISYEQYF. CDR3 in DNA: TGTGCCAGCAGTTATCCCGGGATCTCCTACGAGCAGTACTTC.

The chain links TRBV30 to TRBJ2-3, with 9 bases that match TRBD2. Per germline, CDR1 GTSNPN and CDR2 SVGIG (reference sequence). V lost 5 bases, J lost 1 base, and 1 base stayed unmatched. The CDR3 runs 13 residues. The CDR3, as DNA: TGTGCCTGGGCTAGCGGGGGCACAGATACGCAGTATTTT. Protein product: CAWASGGTDTQYF.

V and J are TRBV7-9 and TRBJ2-1; D call uncertain. The ends were cut back, 5 bases at V and 5 bases at J, with 16 bases in the middle. Per the germline V gene, CDR1 is SEHNR and CDR2 is FQNEAQ (reference sequence). CDR3 size: 15 residues. CDR3 DNA: TGTGCCAGCAGCCTCGGGTTTTTGACCGACAATGAGCAGTTCTTC. Protein sequence: CASSLGFLTDNEQFF.

The chain carries TRBV18 and TRBJ1-2, with D perhaps matching TRBD1 (5 bases). The germline V gene has CDR1 KGHSH and CDR2 LQKENI. The CDR3 totals 16 residues. V was trimmed by 0 bases and J by 5 bases, leaving 16 bases between them. As DNA, the CDR3 is TGTGCCAGCTCACCACCGGTGGATGTGACAGTATATGGCTACACCTTC. Its translation: CASSPPVDVTVYGYTF.

The chain is built from TRBV4-1 and TRBJ1-5; D is perhaps TRBD1 (5 bases). The CDR3 is made up of 14 amino acids. The germline gives CDR1 MGHRA, CDR2 YSYEKL. Trimming removed 1 base from V and 4 bases from J, with 8 bases in between. The CDR3 sequence is CASSQAKGNQPQHF. In nucleotides, the CDR3 is TGCGCCAGCAGCCAAGCGAAGGGGAATCAGCCCCAGCATTTT.

This clone occurred a few times. The rearrangement links TRBV2 to TRBJ2-7, with D maybe TRBD1 (6 bases). CDR3 length equals 13 residues. Trimming stripped 6 bases from V and 2 bases from J, with 11 bases between. In germline, CDR1 is SNHLY, CDR2 FYNNEI. CDR3 loop: CASRRTDTYEQYF. CDR3 coding DNA: TGTGCCAGCAGGAGGACAGACACCTACGAGCAGTACTTC.

The sample holds one count of this clone. The chain uses TRBV4-1 and TRBJ2-7; TRBD2 matches at 11 bases. The CDR3 runs 16 residues. With 3 bases clipped from V and 4 bases from J, the junction kept 8 bases outside the gene matches. Per germline, CDR1 MGHRA and CDR2 YSYEKL. CDR3 residues: CASSHAPGLAEYEQYF. The CDR3 bases are TGCGCCAGCAGCCACGCTCCGGGACTAGCGGAGTACGAGCAGTACTTC.

This chain connects TRBV27 to TRBJ2-5; a weak D match, TRBD1 (6 bases). In germline, CDR1 is MNHEY, CDR2 SMNVEV (reference sequence). The CDR3 has 14 residues. V was trimmed by 4 bases and J by 4 bases, leaving 13 bases between them. CDR3 sequence (DNA): TGTGCCAGCAGTTCTAGGGGGTTAGGAGAGACCCAGTACTTC. The encoded protein is CASSSRGLGETQYF.

This clone was detected only once. The chain employs TRBV19 and TRBJ1-1; TRBD1 might be the D (6 bases). Between the trimmed V and J ends, which lost 7 bases and 1 base, there was a span of 7 bases. This CDR3 has 12 residues. Germline V CDR1 and CDR2: LNHDA, SQIVND (reference sequence). The CDR3 region has the DNA TGTGCCAGTATGGACAGGAACACTGAAGCTTTCTTT. It translates to CASMDRNTEAFF.

V is TRBV5-5 and J is TRBJ2-1; TRBD2 is a possible D gene (6 bases). Deletions cut 5 bases from V and 5 bases from J, with 17 bases between. From germline, CDR1 is SGHKS and CDR2 YYEKEE (reference sequence). CDR3 length: 15 amino acids. In DNA, the CDR3 is TGTGCCAGCAGAACCCGGGGTGGAGGGAACAATGAGCAGTTCTTC. It codes for CASRTRGGGNNEQFF.

This clone showed up just once. The J gene is TRBJ2-1, the V gene TRBV7-3, with 7 bases aligning to TRBD1. This CDR3 comprises 16 residues. V gave up 5 bases and J gave up 3 bases; unmatched junction bases: 10. In germline, CDR1 is SGHTA, CDR2 FQGTGA. CDR3 bases: TGTGCCAGCAGCCCGACAGGGTCCGCGGTCTACAATGAGCAGTTCTTC. It is translated as CASSPTGSAVYNEQFF.